The sequence of this T cell receptor beta chain was determined in a study of cytomegalovirus exposure and HLA in healthy donors. Study-wide points: In a later analysis, the majority of CMV-associated beta chains seemingly showed HLA restriction. Differences between HLA loci emerged in a later analysis of TCR association rates, with DRB1 most and HLA-C fewest.

The PCR ran on 60 Vbeta and 13 Jbeta primers. TCRdb's table, derived via immunoSEQ multiplex PCR, lists solely in-frame clones and lacks some. The sample shows around 140,000 clones, approximately 80% of them seen only once. The donors, nominally healthy at sampling, likely had unrecorded immune exposures. The J segment lost 7 bases and the V segment lost 4 bases, leaving 7 bases of the junction unmatched. Germline assignment: CDR1 MNHEY and CDR2 SVGAGI. The CDR3 spans 16 residues. As regards this clone: What it binds is not known.

The rearrangement joins TRBV6-5 to TRBJ1-6; TRBD1 matches 10 bases. Sequencing was performed on PBMCs. The sequence derives from a woman aged 40 to 50 in good health and CMV-seropositive. CDR3 loop: CASSLDPGQGNSPLHF. DNA of the CDR3: TGTGCCAGCAGTTTAGATCCGGGACAGGGGAATTCACCCCTCCACTTT.